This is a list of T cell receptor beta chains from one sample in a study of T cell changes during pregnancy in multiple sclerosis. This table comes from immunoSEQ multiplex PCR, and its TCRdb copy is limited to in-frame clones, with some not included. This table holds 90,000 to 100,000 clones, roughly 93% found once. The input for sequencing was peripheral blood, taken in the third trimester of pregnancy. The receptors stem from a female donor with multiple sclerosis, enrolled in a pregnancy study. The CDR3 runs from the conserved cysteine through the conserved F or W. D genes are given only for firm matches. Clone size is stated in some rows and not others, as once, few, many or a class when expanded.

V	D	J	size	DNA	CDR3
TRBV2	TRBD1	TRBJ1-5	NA	TGTGCCAGCAGTGAGCGGGACAGGCCACATCAGCCCCAGCATTTT	CASSERDRPHQPQHF
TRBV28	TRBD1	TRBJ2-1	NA	TGTGCCAGCAAAGGGACAGACTCCTACAATGAGCAGTTCTTC	CASKGTDSYNEQFF
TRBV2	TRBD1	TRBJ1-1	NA	TGTGCCAGCAGCCCCAGGGGGCTGGGGAACACTGAAGCTTTCTTT	CASSPRGLGNTEAFF
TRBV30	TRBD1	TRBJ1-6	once	TGTGCCTGGAGTCCCCCGACAGGGGAGCGTTCACCCCTCCACTTT	CAWSPPTGERSPLHF
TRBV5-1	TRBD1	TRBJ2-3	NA	TGCGCCAGCAGCAGACTACAGGGGGGTGGCACAGATACGCAGTATTTT	CASSRLQGGGTDTQYF
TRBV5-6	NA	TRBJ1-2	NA	TGTGCCAGCAGCTTGGATACAGCCCTTAACTATGGCTACACCTTC	CASSLDTALNYGYTF
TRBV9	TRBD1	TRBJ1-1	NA	TGTGCCAGCAGTCAGGGGGCATTGAACACTGAAGCTTTCTTT	CASSQGALNTEAFF
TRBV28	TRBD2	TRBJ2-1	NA	TGTGCCAGCAGGGGAGCGGGAGAGGTTCGTAATGAGCAGTTCTTC	CASRGAGEVRNEQFF
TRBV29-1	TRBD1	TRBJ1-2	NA	TGCAGCGTCGCGGACAGGGTTTATGGCTACACCTTC	CSVADRVYGYTF
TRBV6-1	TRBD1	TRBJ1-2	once	TGTGCCAGCAGTGAGGTTAGGGCAGGGGGTTTTGGCTACACCTTC	CASSEVRAGGFGYTF
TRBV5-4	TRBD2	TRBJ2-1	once	TGTGCCAGCACCGCCGGGACTAGCGGGAGGGCCTTCTTCAATGAGCAGTTCTTC	CASTAGTSGRAFFNEQFF
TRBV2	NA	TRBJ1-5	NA	TGTGCCAGCAGTGAGGGGCAGACGCCTAATCAGCCCCAGCATTTT	CASSEGQTPNQPQHF
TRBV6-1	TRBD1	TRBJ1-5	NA	TGTGCCAGCAGCCGACAGGGGTACGGCAATCAGCCCCAGCATTTT	CASSRQGYGNQPQHF
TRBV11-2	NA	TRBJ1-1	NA	TGTGCCAGCAGCCTTCAGGGTCGGAACACTGAAGCTTTCTTT	CASSLQGRNTEAFF
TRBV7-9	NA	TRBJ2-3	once	TGTGCCAGCAGCTTAGCGGGAGAGGATACGCAGTATTTT	CASSLAGEDTQYF
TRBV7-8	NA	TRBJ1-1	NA	TGTGCCAGCAGCTTAAGATCCGGCAGCGGCACTGAAGCTTTCTTT	CASSLRSGSGTEAFF
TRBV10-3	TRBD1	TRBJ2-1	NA	TGTGCCATCCTTCCCGACAGGGGCAATGAGCAGTTCTTC	CAILPDRGNEQFF
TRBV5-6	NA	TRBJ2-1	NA	TGTGCCAGCAGCTTGAATCAGGGGCCCTACAATGAGCAGTTCTTC	CASSLNQGPYNEQFF
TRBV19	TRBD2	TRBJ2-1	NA	TGTGCCAGTAGTATAGGGGGGCTAGCGGGACATGAGCAGTTCTTC	CASSIGGLAGHEQFF
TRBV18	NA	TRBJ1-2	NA	TGTGCCAGCTCACTGGCCGGACACTTCTTCTATGGCTACACCTTC	CASSLAGHFFYGYTF
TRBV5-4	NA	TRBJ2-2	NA	TGTGCCAGCAGCTCCCGGACCGGGGAGCTGTTTTTT	CASSSRTGELFF
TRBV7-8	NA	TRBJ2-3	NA	TGTGCCAGCAGCTTAGCGTCGGCAGGGGGCTGGCTAGCGGGAAGCACAGATACGCAGTATTTT	CASSLASAGGWLAGSTDTQYF
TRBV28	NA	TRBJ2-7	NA	TGTGCCAGCAGAAAGCCTAGCACCCACGAGCAGTACTTC	CASRKPSTHEQYF
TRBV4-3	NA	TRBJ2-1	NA	TGCGCCAGCAGCCCTCATCGGCGCACAGGTTTGTACAATGAGCAGTTCTTC	CASSPHRRTGLYNEQFF
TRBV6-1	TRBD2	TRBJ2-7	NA	TGTGCCAGCACCCTAGCGGGAGGGAATTCCTACGAGCAGTACTTC	CASTLAGGNSYEQYF
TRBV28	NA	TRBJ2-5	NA	TGTGCCAGCAGTTTAGGGGGCGCGGAGACCCAGTACTTC	CASSLGGAETQYF